This TCR beta chain was sequenced during a study of T cell repertoires in cytomegalovirus infection (dated by TCRdb to about 2019). A note on the overall study: Donor HLA type was relevant to the analysis, as public TCR beta signatures indicated carriage of CMV infection together with the matching HLA type. On the study overall, not on this receptor specifically: The ex vivo response was dominated by HLA-C-restricted CMV-specific TCR beta clonotypes, and the single most frequent clonotype in two of eight donors was supplied by these HLA-C-restricted clonotypes. In both this cohort and an independent 352-donor cohort, the cumulative frequency of public TCR beta family members distinguished carriers of CMV infection plus the relevant HLA type.

The germline V end is reduced by 4 bases and the J end by 3 bases; junction bases left unmatched: 12. The CDR3 starts with the cysteine, ends with the phenylalanine, and has 17 residues. Solely the CDR3 DNA is kept, with 51 bases framed from the first base. CDR1 and CDR2 were assigned from the germline V gene as SGHTA and FQGNSA. This sample was sequenced with an Illumina HiSeq 1500. TCRdb ran its own pipeline on the public reads, namely fastp trimming at Q25 and MiXCR clone calling, and kept in-frame beta chains. Identical CDR3 proteins give one entry, which carries the most common genes and DNA. The sample data list around 140,000 distinct CDR3 sequences, and 6.5% of these were observed just once. Under 20% of the sample belongs to the ten largest clones. This clonotype was counted ten times or more. The antigen this receptor binds is unknown. No much larger clone exists at a distance of one base, and base qualities are not known.

The source is a human donor in good health (CMV status not recorded). Some clones in this sample may be carry-over from other donors' samples. Sequenced sample: PBMCs. The V and J genes are TRBV7-2 and TRBJ2-7; TRBD2 lines up with 10 middle nucleotides. The DNA sequence is TGTGCCAGCAGCTCGCGGGGGTTAGCGGGGGGATTCTACGAGCAGTACTTC. It encodes CASSSRGLAGGFYEQYF.